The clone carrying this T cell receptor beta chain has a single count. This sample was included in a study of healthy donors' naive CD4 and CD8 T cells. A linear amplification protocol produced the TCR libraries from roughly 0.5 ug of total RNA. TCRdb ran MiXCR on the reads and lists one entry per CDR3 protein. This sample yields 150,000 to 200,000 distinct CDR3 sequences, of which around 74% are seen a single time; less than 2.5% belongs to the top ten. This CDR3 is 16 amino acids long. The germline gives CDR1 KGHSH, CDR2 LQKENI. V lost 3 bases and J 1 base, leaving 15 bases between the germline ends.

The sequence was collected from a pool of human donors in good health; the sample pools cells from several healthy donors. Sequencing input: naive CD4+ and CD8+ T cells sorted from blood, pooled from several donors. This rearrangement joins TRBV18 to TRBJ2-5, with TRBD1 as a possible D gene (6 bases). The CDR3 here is CASSPLLNRVQETQYF. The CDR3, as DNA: TGTGCCAGCTCACCGCTGCTGAACAGGGTCCAAGAGACCCAGTACTTC.